These 23 T cell receptor beta chains share one sample of origin, sequenced in a study of T cells after yellow fever vaccination. Via MiXCR, TCRdb re-called the 5' RACE reads, giving one row per CDR3 protein. The sample holds approximately 350,000 distinct CDR3 sequences; around a tenth are singletons and the top ten take more than 15%. The sequencing here drew on PBMCs, taken on the day of the first yellow fever vaccination. These receptors all stem from a man aged 18-30 years who received the YFV17D yellow fever vaccine.

The gene calls are TRBV6-2 or TRBV6-3 and TRBJ2-5; tentatively, D is TRBD2 (6 bases). Germline loops: CDR1 MNHEY, CDR2 SVGEGT. CDR3 length equals 16 residues. V dropped 2 bases and J dropped 0 bases, with 13 bases sitting between them. In nucleotides, the CDR3 is TGTGCCAGCAGTTACGGGGGGTCCCCGTACCAAGAGACCCAGTACTTC. The encoded protein is CASSYGGSPYQETQYF.

This clonotype was found once. The chain carries TRBV5-6 and TRBJ2-2; D is uncertain. The CDR3 consists of 14 residues. Trimming removed 5 bases from V and 8 bases from J, with 16 bases in between. Germline CDR1 reads SGHDT; CDR2 reads YYEEEE. The CDR3 reads CASSTSTTWGELFF. As DNA, the CDR3 is TGTGCCAGCAGTACCTCGACCACCTGGGGGGAGCTGTTTTTT.

This clonotype has a handful of counts. V gene TRBV2 combines with J gene TRBJ1-2; D is perhaps TRBD1 (5 bases). The CDR3 runs 13 residues. Germline V gives CDR1 SNHLY, CDR2 FYNNEI. The V gene lost 11 bases and the J gene lost 0 bases, with 13 bases spanning the gap. As DNA, the CDR3 is TGTGCCCTCGGGGGTAGGACTAACTATGGCTACACCTTC. The encoded protein is CALGGRTNYGYTF.

This sequence joins TRBV27 and TRBJ2-7, with D perhaps matching TRBD1 or TRBD2 (6 bases each). V lost 0 bases to trimming and J lost 4 bases, with 13 bases between them. Per the germline V gene, CDR1 is MNHEY and CDR2 is SMNVEV (reference sequence). There are 15 residues in the CDR3. The CDR3 here is CASSLSGGTPYEQYV. CDR3 nucleotides: TGTGCCAGCAGTTTATCGGGCGGGACACCTTACGAGCAGTACGTC.

The table lists this clonotype with many counts. V gene TRBV6-2 or TRBV6-3 combines with J gene TRBJ2-1, with 7 bases fitting TRBD2. The CDR3 has 15 amino acids. CDR1 and CDR2 from the germline V gene are MNHEY and SVGEGT. Germline trimming cut 2 bases from V and 4 bases from J; bases unmatched to any gene: 5. CDR3 sequence: CASSYAGEAYNEQFF. The CDR3 bases are TGTGCCAGCAGTTACGCGGGGGAAGCATACAATGAGCAGTTCTTC.

This clonotype showed up just a few times. The V gene is TRBV12-3 or TRBV12-4, the J gene TRBJ2-2, with 8 bases lining up with TRBD2. The CDR3 is 15 amino acids. J gave up 4 bases and V 6 bases, and 7 bases lay outside the gene matches. Here the CDR3 reads CASSQAGDPTGELFF. DNA for the CDR3: TGTGCCAGCAGCCAAGCGGGGGATCCCACCGGGGAGCTGTTTTTT.

This clonotype was seen more than once but under ten times. The chain has TRBV15 and TRBJ2-1; 10 bases are a match to TRBD2. The CDR3 has 15 residues. The V gene's germline CDR1 is LNHNV and CDR2 YYDKDF (reference sequence). The V and J ends lost 1 base and 5 bases, in that order; junction bases with no gene match: 2. The CDR3 DNA reads as TGTGCCACCAGCAGAGTTGGGACTAGCGACAATGAGCAGTTCTTC. Residues: CATSRVGTSDNEQFF.

V is TRBV28 and J is TRBJ2-7; D is uncertain. Germline loops: CDR1 MDHEN, CDR2 SYDVKM. The length of the CDR3 is 13 residues. Trimming removed 7 bases at V and 7 bases at J, with 17 bases between. Here the CDR3 DNA reads TGTGCCAGCACCCCCCTAGGACCTCGGGAGCAGTACTTC. It specifies CASTPLGPREQYF.

V gene TRBV4-2 combines with J gene TRBJ1-1; TRBD1 is a possible D gene (6 bases). The CDR3 covers 15 residues. V lost 3 bases and J 1 base, leaving 12 bases between the germline ends. Germline CDR1 LGHNA, CDR2 YNFKEQ. CDR3 in amino acids: CASSHTGTRNTEAFF. The CDR3 nucleotides read TGTGCCAGCAGCCACACAGGGACTCGGAACACTGAAGCTTTCTTT.

The chain recombines TRBV5-4 with TRBJ1-2; D gene uncertain. The V gene lost 4 bases and the J gene lost 5 bases, with 15 bases spanning the gap. The CDR3 is 14 residues long. Germline V gene data show CDR1 as SGHNT and CDR2 as YYREEE (reference sequence). The CDR3 region has the DNA TGTGCCAGCAGCCTCAAGAAGGGAATTTATGGCTACACCTTC. Its translation is CASSLKKGIYGYTF.

This clonotype was picked up many times. The genes are TRBV7-2 and TRBJ2-7; TRBD2 might be the D (6 bases). The CDR3 has 15 residues. Trimming left V 0 bases short and J 0 bases short, with 9 bases between. Germline values: CDR1 SGHTA, CDR2 FQGNSA. This chain's CDR3 is CASSLAPGASYEQYV. In nucleotides, the CDR3 is TGTGCCAGCAGCTTAGCTCCGGGAGCCTCCTACGAGCAGTACGTC.

The table lists this clonotype with a few counts. V is TRBV6-5 and J is TRBJ2-2; 7 bases map to TRBD1. Germline V lookup: CDR1 MNHEY, CDR2 SVGAGI. Trimming took 2 bases from V and 5 from J; bases not matched to a gene: 5. The CDR3 consists of 15 residues. The CDR3 sequence: CASSYTPQGTGELFF. The DNA for the CDR3 is TGTGCCAGCAGTTACACACCACAGGGGACCGGGGAGCTGTTTTTT.

This chain uses TRBV4-1 with TRBJ2-1; 8 bases are shared with TRBD1. V gave up 1 base and J gave up 5 bases; unmatched junction bases: 7. The germline CDR1 and CDR2 sequences are MGHRA and YSYEKL. The CDR3 extends over 16 amino acids. CDR3 coding DNA: TGCGCCAGCAGCCAAGCATACCGGGACAGGAACAATGAGCAGTTCTTC. This encodes CASSQAYRDRNNEQFF.

This clonotype came up a few times. The chain employs TRBV20-1 and TRBJ2-5; no clear D gene. V was pared by 0 bases and J by 4 bases, with 9 bases between. This CDR3 contains 13 residues. Germline CDR1 is DFQATT and CDR2 is SNEGSKA (reference sequence). CDR3 loop: CSARDPRSETQYF. The CDR3 DNA sequence: TGCAGTGCTAGAGATCCTCGATCAGAGACCCAGTACTTC.

V and J are TRBV9 and TRBJ2-1; D unclear. Per the germline V gene, CDR1 is SGDLS and CDR2 is YYNGEE. The ends were cut back, 0 bases at V and 5 bases at J, with 6 bases in the middle. The CDR3 covers 13 residues. CDR3 loop: CASSVEVNNEQFF. In nucleotides, the CDR3 is TGTGCCAGCAGCGTAGAGGTTAACAATGAGCAGTTCTTC.

The rearrangement links TRBV3-1 to TRBJ2-3; a possible D gene is TRBD1 (6 bases). V lost 7 bases, J lost 1 base, and 15 bases lay in between. Per the germline V gene, CDR1 is LGHDT and CDR2 is YNNKEL (reference sequence). The CDR3 covers 15 residues. This chain's CDR3 is CASMYRERGTDTQYF. CDR3 nucleotides: TGTGCCAGCATGTACAGGGAGAGGGGCACAGATACGCAGTATTTT.

The chain employs TRBV6-1 and TRBJ2-7; D uncertain. Trimming pared 6 bases from V and 1 base from J, leaving 16 bases between. Germline CDR1 MNHNS, CDR2 SASEGT. CDR3 length: 15 amino acids. CDR3 nucleotide sequence: TGTGCCAGCAGCCCAGCGCCGGGTTCATCCTACGAGCAGTACGTC. This encodes CASSPAPGSSYEQYV.

The CDR3 coding sequence is TGTGCCAGCAGCCCGGGACAGGGTGGGGGAGCTTTCTTT. Translating gives CASSPGQGGGAFF. The V gene is TRBV6-1, the J gene TRBJ1-1; 9 bases map to TRBD1. J gave up 10 bases and V 6 bases, and 9 bases lay outside the gene matches. The CDR3 has 13 residues. Looked up from germline, CDR1 is MNHNS and CDR2 is SASEGT.

This clonotype has just a few counts. This chain links TRBV20-1 with TRBJ2-2; TRBD2 agrees at 8 bases. After removal of 1 base from V and 1 base from J, the junction contained 5 bases not matched to a gene. CDR1 is DFQATT, CDR2 SNEGSKA, per germline (reference sequence). This CDR3 is 16 amino acids long. The CDR3 reads CSARGGLAGNTGELFF. CDR3 bases: TGCAGTGCTAGAGGTGGGCTAGCGGGGAACACCGGGGAGCTGTTTTTT.

The chain recombines TRBV3-1 with TRBJ2-3; unclear D gene. V was pared by 4 bases and J by 5 bases, with 10 bases between. Germline CDR1 is LGHDT and CDR2 is YNNKEL (reference sequence). The CDR3 is 13 residues long. This CDR3 is CASSPPSRDTQYF. CDR3 in DNA: TGTGCCAGCAGCCCCCCCTCTCGAGATACGCAGTATTTT.

The table lists this clonotype with a few counts. The chain links TRBV6-2 or TRBV6-3 to TRBJ2-1, with D maybe TRBD1 (6 bases). Looked up from germline, CDR1 is MNHEY and CDR2 is SVGEGT. Trimming shortened V by 0 bases and J by 8 bases, and 14 bases separated the two germline ends. The CDR3 covers 15 residues. The CDR3 loop reads CASSYSIQGFYEQFF. In DNA, the CDR3 is TGTGCCAGCAGTTACTCGATACAGGGATTCTATGAGCAGTTCTTC.

In its sample, this clonotype was seen many times. The rearrangement joins TRBV4-2 to TRBJ2-7, with TRBD1 as a possible D gene (6 bases). The germline V gene encodes CDR1 LGHNA and CDR2 YNFKEQ. The germline V and J ends were trimmed by 0 bases and 4 bases, with 13 bases remaining between them. This CDR3 has 15 amino acids. CDR3: CASSQDLQGSYEQYF. DNA for the CDR3: TGTGCCAGCAGCCAAGATCTTCAGGGGTCGTACGAGCAGTACTTC.

This chain connects TRBV19 to TRBJ1-5, with D possibly TRBD1 on 5 matching bases. The CDR3 totals 14 residues. V lost 7 bases to trimming and J lost 3 bases, with 13 bases between them. The germline V gene encodes CDR1 LNHDA and CDR2 SQIVND (reference sequence). The CDR3 coding sequence is TGTGCCAGTAAGTTACAGGCGATCAATCAGCCCCAGCATTTT. Translation: CASKLQAINQPQHF.